This T cell receptor (beta chain) was sequenced during a study of OX40 agonist ivuxolimab in advanced cancers. Per the germline V gene, CDR1 is MNHEY and CDR2 is SMNVEV (reference sequence). The CDR3 is 15 amino acids. Trimming shortened V by 8 bases and J by 5 bases, and 19 bases separated the two germline ends. Clones were sequenced by immunoSEQ multiplex PCR, and TCRdb holds only the in-frame ones, with some missing. The table lists some 82,000 clones, almost 90% of them singletons. The sequencing here drew on CD4+ or CD8+ T cells sorted from blood, taken in a trial of the OX40 agonist ivuxolimab. The sequence came from an adult with an advanced solid tumor such as melanoma, head and neck, liver or kidney cancer. J is TRBJ2-1 and V is TRBV27; D is possibly TRBD2 (6 bases). CDR3 DNA: TGTGCCAGCCGGAATTCCATAGCGGCGAACAATGAGCAGTTCTTC. Translation gives CASRNSIAANNEQFF.